The 18 T cell receptor beta chains reported below all come from one sample, sequenced in a study of monozygotic twins with inflammatory bowel disease. TCRdb processed the 5' RACE reads again and assigns one entry to each CDR3 protein, with no DNA. The ten top clones account for approximately 1.6%, within a sample of roughly 200,000 distinct CDR3 sequences. The sequenced material came from blood. The receptor source for this set is a human donor with ulcerative colitis or Crohn's disease, or a healthy co-twin of an affected twin (not recorded which).

V is TRBV5-1 and J is TRBJ2-2. Germline CDR1 SGHRS, CDR2 YFSETQ. This CDR3 has 14 residues. The CDR3: CASSSTINTGELFF. Full variable domain (rest looked up from reference TRBV5-1 and TRBJ2-2): KAGVTQTPRYLIKTRGQQVTLSCSPISGHRSVSWYQQTPGQGLQFLFEYFSETQRNKGNFPGRFSGRQFSNSRSEMNVSTLELGDSALYLCASSSTINTGELFFGEGSRLTVL.

The V gene is TRBV20-1, the J gene TRBJ2-7; TCRdb designates TRBD2, a call that cannot be tested without DNA. The CDR3 is 17 residues long. Germline V CDR1 and CDR2: DFQATT, SNEGSKA (reference sequence). The CDR3 spells CSARGGSGGSLSYEQYF.

The rearrangement uses TRBV5-1 and TRBJ2-2; with no DNA, the TCRdb D assignment of TRBD1 cannot be verified. Germline values: CDR1 SGHRS, CDR2 YFSETQ. The CDR3 is 15 amino acids. CDR3 sequence: CASSLRQGKAGELFF.

The chain uses TRBV19 and TRBJ2-2. The CDR3 length is 15 residues. Germline CDR1 reads LNHDA; CDR2 reads SQIVND (reference sequence). The CDR3 here is CASSLQASNTGELFF.

V is TRBV29-1 and J is TRBJ2-7; the TCRdb D gene call, TRBD1, has no DNA to confirm it. Germline V gives CDR1 SQVTM, CDR2 ANQGSEA. The CDR3 contains 13 residues. This chain's CDR3 is CSVGTGDPHEQYF.

This chain joins TRBV5-6 and TRBJ2-7. Germline assignment: CDR1 SGHDT and CDR2 YYEEEE. This CDR3 is built from 13 residues. The chain's CDR3 is CASSGSGSYEQYF.

The rearrangement uses TRBV9 and TRBJ2-7; TCRdb designates TRBD2, a call that cannot be tested without DNA. Germline lookup yields CDR1 SGDLS and CDR2 YYNGEE. The CDR3 sequence is 15 residues long. Here the CDR3 reads CASARPLDPTYEQYF. Complete variable domain (other parts from reference TRBV9 and TRBJ2-7): DSGVTQTPKHLITATGQRVTLRCSPRSGDLSVYWYQQSLDQGLQFLIQYYNGEERAKGNILERFSAQQFPDLHSELNLSSLELGDSALYFCASARPLDPTYEQYFGPGTRLTVT.

The rearrangement uses TRBV14 and TRBJ1-1; TCRdb gives TRBD1 as the D gene, but with no DNA this cannot be confirmed. This CDR3 is built from 16 residues. Germline lookup yields CDR1 SGHDN and CDR2 FVKESK. The CDR3 sequence: CASSFNRDRVNTEAFF.

The chain couples TRBV12-3 or TRBV12-4 to TRBJ1-2; the TRBD1 assignment by TCRdb is unverifiable without DNA. The CDR3 length is 14 residues. The CDR3 reads CASRHTGSNGGYTF.

The chain combines TRBV6-1 with TRBJ1-1. This CDR3 has 14 residues. In germline, CDR1 is MNHNS, CDR2 SASEGT. CDR3 amino acids: CASSAISSVMRAFF.

The chain recombines TRBV7-6 with TRBJ2-3. This CDR3 spans 12 amino acids. Germline assignment: CDR1 SGHVS and CDR2 FNYEAQ. The CDR3: CASSTSTDTQYF.

The J gene is TRBJ2-7, the V gene TRBV5-6. From germline, CDR1 is SGHDT and CDR2 YYEEEE. The CDR3 loop spans 12 amino acids. CDR3: CASSLAAKGQYF.

This chain joins TRBV20-1 and TRBJ2-7; TCRdb calls TRBD2, which cannot be checked without DNA. The CDR3 loop spans 15 amino acids. CDR1 and CDR2 from the germline V gene are DFQATT and SNEGSKA (reference sequence). Here the CDR3 reads CSASGGEGSLYEQYF.

This rearrangement joins TRBV27 to TRBJ1-1. Germline loops: CDR1 MNHEY, CDR2 SMNVEV (reference sequence). CDR3 size: 13 residues. The CDR3 here is CVSSPNVGTEAFF.

The rearrangement links TRBV12-3 or TRBV12-4 to TRBJ1-1; without DNA, the TCRdb call of TRBD1 cannot be checked. The CDR3 consists of 13 residues. This CDR3 reads CASTLFGAGGAFF.

The CDR3 sequence: CASSLYEGPLYEQYF. The chain is built from TRBV12-3 or TRBV12-4 and TRBJ2-7; TCRdb's assignment of TRBD2 cannot be checked, as there is no DNA. The CDR3 sequence is 15 residues long.

The V and J genes are TRBV6-5 and TRBJ1-6. Germline loops: CDR1 MNHEY, CDR2 SVGAGI. The CDR3 totals 12 residues. CDR3 residues: CASSIPNSPLHF.

The chain combines TRBV7-2 with TRBJ2-7; the D call of TRBD1 rests on TCRdb alone, since no DNA is present to check it. The germline V gene has CDR1 SGHTA and CDR2 FQGNSA. The CDR3 contains 16 residues. The CDR3 loop reads CASSSQHNAGHTEQYF.